Reported below is one T cell receptor beta chain. This CDR3 is built from 15 residues. V was pared by 6 bases and J by 4 bases, with 13 bases between. Looked up from germline, CDR1 is SNHLY and CDR2 is FYNNEI. These data belong to a study of cytomegalovirus exposure and HLA in healthy donors. PCR employed 60 Vbeta and 13 Jbeta primers. The method was immunoSEQ multiplex PCR; TCRdb's version includes in-frame clones alone and lacks a portion of them. Among about 140,000 clones listed, approximately 70% were seen once. The source is a woman between 25 and 40 years old in good health and CMV-seronegative. Sequenced: PBMCs. V usage is TRBV2 and J usage is TRBJ1-6; D may be TRBD1 (5 bases). The CDR3 nucleotides are TGTGCCAGCAGCGCTCCGACAGTTTATAATTCACCCCTCCACTTT. This sequence encodes CASSAPTVYNSPLHF.